The 13 T cell receptor beta chains reported below all come from one sample, sequenced in a study of cytomegalovirus exposure and HLA in healthy donors. The study ran its PCR with 60 Vbeta and 13 Jbeta primers. Sequenced by immunoSEQ multiplex PCR; TCRdb stores in-frame clones only, minus some. Its table records around 200,000 clones. Sequenced material: PBMCs. The receptors stem from a woman aged 25 to 39 in good health and CMV-seropositive.

The gene calls are TRBV15 and TRBJ2-7; 9 nucleotides agree with TRBD1. The germline V gene encodes CDR1 LNHNV and CDR2 YYDKDF (reference sequence). The length of the CDR3 is 18 residues. The trim removed 2 bases at V and 5 bases at J, leaving 16 bases unmatched. CDR3 nucleotide sequence: TGTGCCACCAGCAGATCCCTCTCTCCGGGACAGGGTAGACACGAGCAGTACTTC. Translating gives CATSRSLSPGQGRHEQYF.

The chain is built from TRBV19 and TRBJ2-7; 12 nucleotides align to TRBD2. With V trimmed by 6 bases and J by 7 bases, 7 bases remained unmatched. The CDR3 spans 14 residues. CDR1 is LNHDA and CDR2 is SQIVND in the germline V gene (reference sequence). This CDR3 is CASRTLAGGPEQYF. Here the CDR3 DNA reads TGTGCCAGTAGGACCCTAGCGGGAGGGCCTGAGCAGTACTTC.

Details on this clone: The junction shows a germline mismatch at one end, possibly a read error. V gene TRBV10-3 combines with J gene TRBJ1-4, with D possibly TRBD1 on 6 matching bases. Germline loops: CDR1 ENHRY, CDR2 SYGVKD. This CDR3 is 13 amino acids long. DNA of the CDR3: TGTGCCGTGAACCAGGGGAGCGGGGAAAAACTGCTTTTT. This translates into CAVNQGSGEKLLF.

The V call is TRBV7-2, the J call TRBJ2-7; D might be TRBD1 (6 bases). The V end was cut by 4 bases, the J end by 0 bases, with 13 bases between. This CDR3 comprises 15 residues. The germline V gene encodes CDR1 SGHTA and CDR2 FQGNSA. CDR3 amino acids: CASSSVGQLSYEQYF. The CDR3 DNA follows: TGTGCCAGCAGCTCCGTCGGACAGCTCTCCTACGAGCAGTACTTC.

CDR3 amino acids: CASSIGLTNTEAFF. In DNA, the CDR3 is TGTGCCAGCAGTATCGGACTTACGAACACTGAAGCTTTCTTT. The genes are TRBV28 and TRBJ1-1; no firm D call. Germline V gene lookup returns CDR1 MDHEN and CDR2 SYDVKM. This CDR3 spans 14 amino acids. V shed 5 bases and J shed 1 base, with 11 bases lying between them. The full variable domain, rest sourced from reference TRBV28 and TRBJ1-1, is DVKVTQSSRYLVKRTGEKVFLECVQDMDHENMFWYRQDPGLGLRLIYFSYDVKMKEKGDIPEGYSVSREKKERFSLILESASTNQTSMYLCASSIGLTNTEAFFGQGTRLTVV.

CDR3 DNA: TGTGCCAGCAGCTTAGGAGGGGGCGCAAATGGCTACACCTTC. It codes for CASSLGGGANGYTF. The chain recombines TRBV7-8 with TRBJ1-2; 7 bases align to TRBD1. CDR1 is SGHVS, CDR2 FQNEAQ, per germline. V shed 1 base, J shed 6 bases, and the junction held 5 bases outside the gene matches. The CDR3 has 14 residues.

CDR3 nucleotides: TGCGCCAGCAGCTTCGTAGCGGGGCCCTCCTACAATGAGCAGTTCTTC. It yields the protein CASSFVAGPSYNEQFF. This chain connects TRBV5-1 to TRBJ2-1; 8 positions agree with TRBD2. The CDR3 is 16 residues long. After removal of 2 bases from V and 0 bases from J, the junction contained 4 bases not matched to a gene. In germline, CDR1 is SGHRS, CDR2 YFSETQ.

The chain combines TRBV4-1 with TRBJ2-5, with a weak D call TRBD2 (7 bases). This CDR3 spans 15 amino acids. Germline V lookup: CDR1 MGHRA, CDR2 YSYEKL. V gave up 3 bases and J gave up 5 bases, with 16 bases separating them. CDR3 sequence (DNA): TGCGCCAGCAGCCAGAGTAGGGGGGGCGGGGAGACCCAGTACTTC. Amino acid sequence: CASSQSRGGGETQYF.

The gene calls are TRBV5-1 and TRBJ2-5; possibly TRBD1 for D (7 bases). This CDR3 spans 17 amino acids. V lost 1 base and J 3 bases, leaving 19 bases between the germline ends. The germline CDR1 and CDR2 sequences are SGHRS and YFSETQ. CDR3 residues: CASSLTGEEGKEETQYF. The DNA for the CDR3 is TGCGCCAGCAGCTTGACAGGGGAGGAGGGAAAGGAAGAGACCCAGTACTTC.

The chain carries TRBV27 and TRBJ2-1, with 8 bases lining up with TRBD1. The germline CDR1 and CDR2 sequences are MNHEY and SMNVEV (reference sequence). The CDR3 length is 15 residues. The ends lost 3 bases at V and 8 bases at J; junction bases unmatched: 9. The CDR3 loop reads CASSFETGGRDEQFF. The CDR3 coding sequence is TGTGCCAGCAGTTTTGAAACAGGGGGTAGGGATGAGCAGTTCTTC.

The CDR3 sequence: CASSLGGLNYGYTF. The CDR3 nucleotides are TGTGCCAGCAGCTTGGGAGGGCTTAACTATGGCTACACCTTC. The chain employs TRBV5-6 and TRBJ1-2; D gene uncertain. There are 14 residues in the CDR3. In germline, CDR1 is SGHDT, CDR2 YYEEEE. V lost 0 bases and J 1 base, leaving 7 bases between the germline ends.

This rearrangement joins TRBV11-2 to TRBJ1-2; 7 bases are a match to TRBD1. Germline V CDR1 and CDR2: SGHAT, FQNNGV. V dropped 6 bases and J dropped 5; count of bases not matched to a gene: 9. The CDR3 totals 14 residues. The chain's CDR3 is CASRSPDRWYGYTF. CDR3 nucleotides: TGTGCCAGCAGGTCGCCGGACAGGTGGTATGGCTACACCTTC.

The rearrangement uses TRBV11-2 and TRBJ2-3; TRBD2 might be the D (6 bases). The CDR3 spans 13 residues. Trimming left V 4 bases short and J 4 bases short, with 9 bases between. Germline V gene sequence: CDR1 SGHAT, CDR2 FQNNGV. CDR3 amino acids: CASSSPGADTQYF. In DNA, the CDR3 is TGTGCCAGCAGCTCCCCGGGGGCAGATACGCAGTATTTT.